Shown below are 9 T cell receptor beta chains from a single sample sequenced in a study of cytomegalovirus exposure and HLA in healthy donors. It was with 60 Vbeta and 13 Jbeta primers that the PCR ran. The assay was immunoSEQ multiplex PCR, and TCRdb's table has in-frame clones only and misses some. The table includes fewer than 250,000 clones, about 78% detected once. The sample was PBMCs. The receptor set was obtained from a male donor in good health and CMV-seronegative.

This chain links TRBV9 with TRBJ1-5; D is uncertain. Trimming stripped 2 bases from V and 4 bases from J, with 7 bases between. The CDR3 has 13 amino acids. Germline lookup yields CDR1 SGDLS and CDR2 YYNGEE. CDR3 residues: CASSVNLNQPQHF. CDR3 nucleotide sequence: TGTGCCAGCAGCGTCAATCTAAATCAGCCCCAGCATTTT.

V is TRBV10-3 and J is TRBJ1-1, with a weak D call TRBD1 (6 bases). Germline CDR1 and CDR2: ENHRY and SYGVKD. Trimming took 10 bases from V and 2 from J, leaving 17 bases between them. CDR3 length: 14 amino acids. In nucleotides, the CDR3 is TGTGCCACCCAAAAGACAGGCGACAACACTGAAGCTTTCTTT. This encodes CATQKTGDNTEAFF.

The V and J genes are TRBV28 and TRBJ2-1, with TRBD2 as a possible D gene (6 bases). This CDR3 has 15 residues. The V gene lost 4 bases and the J gene lost 5 bases, with 15 bases spanning the gap. Germline V gene sequence: CDR1 MDHEN, CDR2 SYDVKM. CDR3 residues: CASSSLGSVDNEQFF. In nucleotides, the CDR3 is TGTGCCAGCAGTTCCCTCGGGAGTGTTGACAATGAGCAGTTCTTC. Based on the CDR3 plus reference TRBV28 and TRBJ2-1, the full variable domain is DVKVTQSSRYLVKRTGEKVFLECVQDMDHENMFWYRQDPGLGLRLIYFSYDVKMKEKGDIPEGYSVSREKKERFSLILESASTNQTSMYLCASSSLGSVDNEQFFGPGTRLTVL.

This clone was observed a few times. This sequence joins TRBV2 and TRBJ2-7, with TRBD1 matching over 11 bases. The CDR3 totals 15 residues. CDR1 is SNHLY, CDR2 FYNNEI, per germline. V was clipped by 4 bases and J by 7 bases; unmatched bases: 9. The CDR3 DNA follows: TGTGCCAGCAGTGGGACAGGGGGCGCAGGGAATGAGCAGTACTTC. Translated, it gives CASSGTGGAGNEQYF.

This clone has just a few counts. V and J are TRBV27 and TRBJ1-2; D unresolved. The CDR3 loop spans 13 amino acids. V was pared by 8 bases and J by 6 bases, with 16 bases between. Per germline, CDR1 MNHEY and CDR2 SMNVEV (reference sequence). This CDR3 reads CASRGSGPHGYTF. The CDR3 DNA is TGTGCCAGCCGGGGTTCCGGGCCGCATGGCTACACCTTC.

A few counts support this clone. The rearrangement joins TRBV14 to TRBJ2-1; D is perhaps TRBD2 (6 bases). V lost 0 bases and J 12 bases, leaving 12 bases between the germline ends. From germline, CDR1 is SGHDN and CDR2 FVKESK. The CDR3 spans 13 residues. The CDR3 nucleotides read TGTGCCAGCAGCCAAGATCCAGCGGGCACGCAGTTCTTC. Translating gives CASSQDPAGTQFF.

This clone showed up just a few times. The V call is TRBV7-2, the J call TRBJ2-5, with a tentative D call TRBD2 (7 bases). The V gene lost 1 base and the J gene lost 4 bases, with 16 bases spanning the gap. There are 16 residues in the CDR3. Germline assignment: CDR1 SGHTA and CDR2 FQGNSA. The CDR3 is CASSLVGRGGGETQYF. DNA for the CDR3: TGTGCCAGCAGCTTAGTGGGTAGGGGAGGGGGAGAGACCCAGTACTTC.

The CDR3, as DNA: TGTGCCAGCAGTTTATATGGCGGAAGCTCCTACGAGCAGTACTTC. Protein: CASSLYGGSSYEQYF. The gene calls are TRBV28 and TRBJ2-7, with D unresolved. Trimming shortened V by 1 base and J by 0 bases, and 10 bases separated the two germline ends. CDR3 length: 15 amino acids. Germline V gene sequence: CDR1 MDHEN, CDR2 SYDVKM.

The chain employs TRBV9 and TRBJ2-3; 7 positions agree with TRBD2. Germline V gene sequence: CDR1 SGDLS, CDR2 YYNGEE. The junction had 6 bases not matched to a gene; V was cut back by 5 bases and J by 3 bases. The CDR3 is made up of 14 amino acids. Written as DNA, the CDR3 is TGTGCCAGCAGTGGCGGGAGTGGGACAGATACGCAGTATTTT. It is translated as CASSGGSGTDTQYF.